This T cell receptor (beta chain) was identified in a study of low-dose radiotherapy and immunotherapy resistance in tumors. Study information: Across 26 weeks, 13 Gy in total went to Cohort 2, delivered as 1 Gy per fraction every two weeks.

This clonotype occurred many times. Alpha- and beta-chain coverage of first-strand cDNA came from TRAV- and TRBV-specific primers. Both a constant-region primer and a V-primer adapter served to amplify TCRs across 15 to 20 PCR cycles. In TCRdb, the reads were re-called with MiXCR into one record per CDR3 protein. The data hold 64,000 or so distinct CDR3 sequences, with roughly 30% observed a single time. Time point denoted: before trial treatment. Donors received nivolumab, ipilimumab, aspirin, low-dose cyclophosphamide and low-dose radiotherapy. The clonotype was recovered from a female donor with ovarian cancer. Material: PBMCs, obtained before treatment.

The CDR3 protein is CASSDWTDQETQYF. CDR3 in DNA: TGTGCCAGCAGTGACTGGACAGACCAAGAGACCCAGTACTTC. The chain uses TRBV25-1 and TRBJ2-5; D may be TRBD1 (6 bases). The CDR3 spans 14 residues. Germline V lookup: CDR1 MGHDK, CDR2 SYGVNS. V was shortened by 3 bases and J by 0 bases, with 8 bases between the two germline ends.